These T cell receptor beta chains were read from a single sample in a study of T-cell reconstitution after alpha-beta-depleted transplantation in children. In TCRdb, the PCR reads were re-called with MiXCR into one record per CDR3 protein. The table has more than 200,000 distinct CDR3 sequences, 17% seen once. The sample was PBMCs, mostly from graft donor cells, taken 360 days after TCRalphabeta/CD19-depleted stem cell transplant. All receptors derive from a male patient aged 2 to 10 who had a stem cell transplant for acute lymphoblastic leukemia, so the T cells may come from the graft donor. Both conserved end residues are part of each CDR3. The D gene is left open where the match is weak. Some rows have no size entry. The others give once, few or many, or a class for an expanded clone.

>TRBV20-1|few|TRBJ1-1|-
TGCAGTGCTAGAGATTGGGGCGGGGGTTCGTGGGACACTGAAGCTTTCTTT
CSARDWGGGSWDTEAFF
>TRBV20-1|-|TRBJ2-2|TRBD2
TGCAGTGCTAGATGGGGGGGAGGCGGGGAGCTGTTTTTT
CSARWGGGGELFF
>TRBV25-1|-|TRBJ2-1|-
TGTGCCAGCAGTGAAAGGGGCAATGAGCAGTTCTTC
CASSERGNEQFF
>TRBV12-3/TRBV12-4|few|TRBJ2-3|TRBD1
TGTGCCAGCAGCATACAGGGGGTGAGTGGCACAGATACGCAGTATTTT
CASSIQGVSGTDTQYF
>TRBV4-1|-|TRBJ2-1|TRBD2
TGCGCCAGCAGCCTGGCGGGGGGGCCCAGTGAGCAGTTCTTC
CASSLAGGPSEQFF
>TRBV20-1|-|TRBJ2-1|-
TGCAGTGCTATAAATACCCTAGTCGCCCGCGGTGAGCAGTTCTTC
CSAINTLVARGEQFF
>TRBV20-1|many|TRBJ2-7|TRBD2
TGCAGTGCTCCGGGACTAGCGGGAGGAATGACCTACGAGCAGTACTTC
CSAPGLAGGMTYEQYF
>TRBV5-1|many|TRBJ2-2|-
TGCGCCAGCAGCTTAACGGTACCCGCGAACACCGGGGAGCTGTTTTTT
CASSLTVPANTGELFF
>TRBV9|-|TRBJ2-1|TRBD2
TGTGCCAGCAGCGTGACCGGGACTACAAGCAATGAGCAGTTCTTC
CASSVTGTTSNEQFF
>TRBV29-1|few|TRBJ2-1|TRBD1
TGCAGCGTTGTGTCCGGGACAGGGTGGGACAATGAGCAGTTCTTC
CSVVSGTGWDNEQFF
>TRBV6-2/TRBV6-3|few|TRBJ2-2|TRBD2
TGTGCCAGCAGTCCCGGGGTAGCGGGAGATTGGGCGAACACCGGGGAGCTGTTTTTT
CASSPGVAGDWANTGELFF
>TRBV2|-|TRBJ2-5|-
TGTGCCAGCAGGAAACAACGGACGGATCAAGAGACCCAGTACTTC
CASRKQRTDQETQYF
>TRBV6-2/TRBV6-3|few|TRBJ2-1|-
TGTGCCAGCAGCCCGACTAGTACACCTACGGGTGAGCAGTTCTTC
CASSPTSTPTGEQFF
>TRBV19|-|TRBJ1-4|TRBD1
TGTGCCAGTAGTGCAACGGAAACAGGGGTCCTGTTCGGTGAAAAACTGTTTTTT
CASSATETGVLFGEKLFF
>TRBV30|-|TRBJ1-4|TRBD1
TGTGCCTGGGAAGGGGGCCGAGACGAAAAACTGTTTTTT
CAWEGGRDEKLFF
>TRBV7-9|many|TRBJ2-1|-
TGTGCCAGCAGCTTAGTCCTTTGGACGATCAATGAGCAGTTCTTC
CASSLVLWTINEQFF
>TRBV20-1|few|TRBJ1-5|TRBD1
TGCAGTGCTCTGGACAGGGTCGATCAGCCCCAGCATTTT
CSALDRVDQPQHF
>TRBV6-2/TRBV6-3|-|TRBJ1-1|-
TGTGCCAGCAGTTACTTTGGGAACTTTGAAGCTTTCTTT
CASSYFGNFEAFF
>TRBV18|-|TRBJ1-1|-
TGTGCCAGCTCCTCTATCGAGGGAATGAACACTGAAGCTTTCTTT
CASSSIEGMNTEAFF
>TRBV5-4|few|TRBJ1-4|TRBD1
TGTGCCAGCAGCTTGGGCTTCCCGGGACAGGGGTCAACTAATGAAAAACTGTTTTTT
CASSLGFPGQGSTNEKLFF
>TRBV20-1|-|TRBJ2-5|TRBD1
TGCAGTGCTAGCACAGGGACAGGGGGTCGAGAGACCCAGTACTTC
CSASTGTGGRETQYF
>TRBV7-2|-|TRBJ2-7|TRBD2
TGTGCCAGCAGCTTAGCGCATGGGGGGGATTACGAGCAGTACTTC
CASSLAHGGDYEQYF
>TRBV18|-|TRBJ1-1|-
TGTGCCAGCTCACCAGACCCACAGGGGAACACTGAAGCTTTCTTT
CASSPDPQGNTEAFF
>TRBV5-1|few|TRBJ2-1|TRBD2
TGCGCCAGCAGCTTGGCCCCAAGGACTAGCGGGGGCTACAATGAGCAGTTCTTC
CASSLAPRTSGGYNEQFF
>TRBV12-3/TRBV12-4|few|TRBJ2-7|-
TGTGCCAGCAGTTTACTGGGGCCGGGTAGGGAGCAGTACTTC
CASSLLGPGREQYF
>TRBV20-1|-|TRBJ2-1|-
TGCAGTGCTAAAAGCAACGGGACATCACGATCCAATGAGCAGTTCTTC
CSAKSNGTSRSNEQFF
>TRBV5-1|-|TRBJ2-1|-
TGCGCCAGCACCCTTAGCGGCCCCTACAATGAGCAGTTCTTC
CASTLSGPYNEQFF
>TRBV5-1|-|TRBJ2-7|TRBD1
TGCGCCAGCAGCCCCTCCGGGACAGCCCTTCTGAGCTCCTACGAGCAGTACTTC
CASSPSGTALLSSYEQYF
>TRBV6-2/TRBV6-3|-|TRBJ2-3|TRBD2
TGTGCCAGCAGTCGGACTAGCGGTCCAGATACGCAGTATTTT
CASSRTSGPDTQYF
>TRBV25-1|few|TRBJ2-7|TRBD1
TGTGCCAGCAGTGAAACAGGGGACGAGCAGTACTTC
CASSETGDEQYF
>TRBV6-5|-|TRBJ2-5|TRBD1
TGTGCCAGCCGGAGAACCGGGACAGGGAAAGAGACCCAGTACTTC
CASRRTGTGKETQYF
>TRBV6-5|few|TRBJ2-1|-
TGTGCCAGCGGACAGAATGAGCAGTTCTTC
CASGQNEQFF
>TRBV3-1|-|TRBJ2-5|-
TGTGCCAGCAGCCAACTCCGGGGACGAGAGACCCAGTACTTC
CASSQLRGRETQYF
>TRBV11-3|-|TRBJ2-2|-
TGTGCCAGCAGCTCTCCAAGGACGAACACCGGGGAGCTGTTTTTT
CASSSPRTNTGELFF
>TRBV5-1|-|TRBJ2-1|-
TGCGCCAGCAGCTTAATGGCGGGGACGTTTTATGAGCAGTTCTTC
CASSLMAGTFYEQFF
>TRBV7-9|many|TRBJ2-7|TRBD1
TGTGCCAGCGCCCTCGCTGAGTCCCCAGGGGGCTACGAGCAGTACTTC
CASALAESPGGYEQYF
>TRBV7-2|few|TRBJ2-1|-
TGTGCCAGCAGCTTAGTTGCTTCCGGGTCTGAGCAGTTCTTC
CASSLVASGSEQFF
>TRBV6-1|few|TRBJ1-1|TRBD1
TGTGCCAGCGCAACAGGGGTCCCGATGAACACTGAAGCTTTCTTT
CASATGVPMNTEAFF
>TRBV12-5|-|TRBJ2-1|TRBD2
TGTGCTAGTGGTTTGGTAGCGGGGGAGCAGGGTGAGCAGTTCTTC
CASGLVAGEQGEQFF
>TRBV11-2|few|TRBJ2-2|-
TGTGCCAGCAGCCCATATTACCAGGGGACCGGGGAGCTGTTTTTT
CASSPYYQGTGELFF
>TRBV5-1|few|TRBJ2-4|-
TGCGCCAGCAGCGAGGGCAGCTATGGGGATCAGTACTTC
CASSEGSYGDQYF
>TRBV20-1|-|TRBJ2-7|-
TGCAGTGCTAGTCCGAGATTTGAGCAGTACTTC
CSASPRFEQYF
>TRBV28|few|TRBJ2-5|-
TGTGCCAGCAGCTGGGGGCGCCGGGAGACCCAGTACTTC
CASSWGRRETQYF
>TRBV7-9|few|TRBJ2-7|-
TGTGCCAGCAGCTTTAGTACGGTCGGTACTTTCACGGTGCAGTACTTC
CASSFSTVGTFTVQYF
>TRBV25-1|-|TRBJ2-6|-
TGTGCCAGCACCAGGTCTGGGGCCAACGTCCTGACTTTC
CASTRSGANVLTF